One and the same sample provided the 29 T cell receptor beta chains below, sequenced in a study of blood T cells in healthy people across ages. Through a sample-barcoded 5' primer and a J-beta primer mix, a second PCR was run for 7 to 11 cycles. TCRdb independently ran MiXCR on the 5' RACE reads; one entry per CDR3 protein. In the table there are roughly 2 million distinct CDR3 sequences, about 50% of which are singletons. What was sequenced was blood. The receptors were gathered from a woman in her thirties or forties in good health.

This clonotype showed up just a few times. CDR3 bases: TGTGCCAGCAGCAGAGGGGGGGGGCTCTACGAGCAGTACTTC. It codes for CASSRGGGLYEQYF. The chain joins TRBV6-5 to TRBJ2-7, with D possibly being TRBD2 (7 bases). The CDR3 is 14 residues long. Germline V CDR1 and CDR2: MNHEY, SVGAGI. Trimming removed 6 bases from V and 3 bases from J, with 15 bases in between.

The gene calls are TRBV4-2 and TRBJ2-1, with D maybe TRBD2 (5 bases). The V end lost 1 base, the J end lost 4 bases, and 14 bases lay between the germline ends. The CDR3 has 16 amino acids. From germline, CDR1 is LGHNA and CDR2 YNFKEQ. CDR3 coding DNA: TGTGCCAGCAGCCAAGTTCGAGCGGATGGTTACAATGAGCAGTTCTTC. It is translated as CASSQVRADGYNEQFF.

V gene TRBV7-2 combines with J gene TRBJ1-6; D is unresolved. CDR3 length equals 14 residues. Germline CDR1 is SGHTA and CDR2 is FQGNSA. Trimming stripped 5 bases from V and 7 bases from J, with 12 bases between. The CDR3 region has the DNA TGTGCCAGCAGCCTCGGGCCCTTCAATTCACCCCTCCACTTT. It specifies CASSLGPFNSPLHF. The full variable domain, in which reference TRBV7-2 and TRBJ1-6 provide the parts outside the CDR3, is GAGVSQSPSNKVTEKGKDVELRCDPISGHTALYWYRQSLGQGLEFLIYFQGNSAPDKSGLPSDRFSAERTGGSVSTLTIQRTQQEDSAVYLCASSLGPFNSPLHFGNGTRLTVT.

This clonotype has ten or more counts. J is TRBJ2-7 and V is TRBV12-3 or TRBV12-4, with a weak D call TRBD1 (6 bases). This CDR3 spans 16 amino acids. Trimming pared 1 base from V and 2 bases from J, leaving 15 bases between. CDR3 bases: TGTGCCAGCAGTTTAGGTAGCCGACAGGATACCTACGAGCAGTACTTC. This codes for CASSLGSRQDTYEQYF.

With regard to this clonotype: Compared with germline, one end of the junction differs, possibly owing to a read error. This sequence joins TRBV7-2 and TRBJ2-3; D gene ambiguous. Germline CDR1 and CDR2: SGHTA and FQGNSA. The CDR3 length is 14 residues. The CDR3 coding sequence is TGTGCCAGCTGCTTAATTGTAAGCACAGATACGCAGTATTTT. Its protein is CASCLIVSTDTQYF.

By share, this clonotype ranks as medium-sized. This chain uses TRBV6-5 with TRBJ1-5, with a possible D match to TRBD1 (5 bases). The CDR3 is 15 amino acids. V was trimmed by 0 bases and J by 3 bases, leaving 9 bases between them. Per germline, CDR1 MNHEY and CDR2 SVGAGI. CDR3 sequence (DNA): TGTGCCAGCAGTTACTCGGCAGGGCCCAATCAGCCCCAGCATTTT. This gives the protein CASSYSAGPNQPQHF.

The V gene is TRBV20-1, the J gene TRBJ2-3; maybe TRBD2 (5 bases). Trimming stripped 0 bases from V and 0 bases from J, with 13 bases between. The CDR3 is made up of 16 amino acids. Germline V gene sequence: CDR1 DFQATT, CDR2 SNEGSKA (reference sequence). CDR3 in amino acids: CSARDPSRGSTDTQYF. CDR3 coding DNA: TGCAGTGCTAGAGATCCTAGCAGAGGTAGCACAGATACGCAGTATTTT.

J is TRBJ1-5 and V is TRBV9; D might be TRBD1 (6 bases). The germline CDR1 and CDR2 sequences are SGDLS and YYNGEE. The CDR3 consists of 14 residues. Trimming took off 0 bases at V and 6 bases at J, with 10 bases between the two ends. The CDR3 loop is CASSVDGGGQPQHF. In nucleotides, the CDR3 is TGTGCCAGCAGCGTAGACGGGGGCGGTCAGCCCCAGCATTTT.

The V and J genes are TRBV5-1 and TRBJ1-1; maybe TRBD1 (5 bases). V was clipped by 4 bases and J by 6 bases, with 16 bases between them. This CDR3 is 14 amino acids long. In germline, CDR1 is SGHRS, CDR2 YFSETQ. The CDR3, as DNA: TGCGCCAGCAGCGCCCGGGTGGGGGTACCTGAAGCTTTCTTT. Encoded protein: CASSARVGVPEAFF.

V and J are TRBV25-1 and TRBJ2-3; D might be TRBD1 (6 bases). Trimming left V 1 base short and J 2 bases short, with 16 bases between. Germline loops: CDR1 MGHDK, CDR2 SYGVNS. The CDR3 contains 17 residues. The CDR3 is CASSEWVAGAYTDTQYF. CDR3 coding DNA: TGTGCCAGCAGTGAATGGGTCGCAGGGGCTTACACAGATACGCAGTATTTT.

The chain has TRBV12-3 or TRBV12-4 and TRBJ2-1; 8 bases match TRBD1. The CDR3 has 10 residues. V lost 8 bases and J lost 10; bases outside the gene matches: 1. The CDR3 DNA reads as TGTGCCAGCCAGGGGGCAGAGCAGTTCTTC. This codes for CASQGAEQFF.

The DNA for the CDR3 is TGTGCCAGCAGTCCGTCTAGCGGGGAGTATTACAATGAGCAGTTCTTC. This gives the protein CASSPSSGEYYNEQFF. The V call is TRBV27, the J call TRBJ2-1; TRBD2 matches 9 bases. V lost 5 bases to trimming and J lost 4 bases; unmatched junction nucleotides: 9. The length of the CDR3 is 16 residues. Germline CDR1 and CDR2: MNHEY and SMNVEV (reference sequence).

The chain recombines TRBV15 with TRBJ2-1; 7 bases fit TRBD1. The CDR3 has 15 amino acids. CDR1 is LNHNV, CDR2 YYDKDF, per germline (reference sequence). The trim removed 4 bases at V and 14 bases at J, leaving 17 bases unmatched. CDR3 sequence: CATSTPGQPKSSKFF. The CDR3, as DNA: TGTGCCACCAGCACCCCGGGACAGCCTAAGAGTAGTAAGTTCTTC.

CDR3 residues: CASSFTGTCTYEQYF. CDR3 nucleotides: TGTGCCAGCAGCTTCACCGGGACTTGCACTTACGAGCAGTACTTC. The chain combines TRBV7-2 with TRBJ2-7, with a tentative D call TRBD2 (6 bases). The ends were cut back, 3 bases at V and 4 bases at J, with 16 bases in the middle. The CDR3 totals 15 residues. Germline CDR1 reads SGHTA; CDR2 reads FQGNSA. Variable domain in full (rest from reference TRBV7-2 and TRBJ2-7): GAGVSQSPSNKVTEKGKDVELRCDPISGHTALYWYRQSLGQGLEFLIYFQGNSAPDKSGLPSDRFSAERTGGSVSTLTIQRTQQEDSAVYLCASSFTGTCTYEQYFGPGTRLTVT.

The rearrangement uses TRBV7-2 and TRBJ2-1, with TRBD2 matching 8 bases. J gave up 6 bases and V 9 bases, and 13 bases lay outside the gene matches. The CDR3 has 15 residues. Germline loops: CDR1 SGHTA, CDR2 FQGNSA. The CDR3 region is CASNRGGIGCNEQFF. CDR3 sequence (DNA): TGTGCCAGTAATCGGGGGGGAATAGGGTGCAATGAGCAGTTCTTC. Drawing the rest from reference TRBV7-2 and TRBJ2-1, the complete variable domain is GAGVSQSPSNKVTEKGKDVELRCDPISGHTALYWYRQSLGQGLEFLIYFQGNSAPDKSGLPSDRFSAERTGGSVSTLTIQRTQQEDSAVYLCASNRGGIGCNEQFFGPGTRLTVL.

The chain joins TRBV5-5 to TRBJ2-4; no clear D. This CDR3 has 12 residues. V lost 4 bases and J lost 5, with 7 bases in between. From germline, CDR1 is SGHKS and CDR2 YYEKEE (reference sequence). CDR3 sequence (DNA): TGTGCCAGCAGCCCCCATGAAAACATTCAGTACTTC. It is translated as CASSPHENIQYF. The variable domain in full, completed from reference TRBV5-5 and TRBJ2-4, reads DAGVTQSPTHLIKTRGQQVTLRCSPISGHKSVSWYQQVLGQGPQFIFQYYEKEERGRGNFPDRFSARQFPNYSSELNVNALLLGDSALYLCASSPHENIQYFGAGTRLSVL.

V gene TRBV4-2 combines with J gene TRBJ1-1, with 10 bases lining up with TRBD1. The CDR3 is 15 amino acids. The ends lost 4 bases at V and 5 bases at J; junction bases unmatched: 7. The V gene's germline CDR1 is LGHNA and CDR2 YNFKEQ. CDR3 DNA: TGTGCCAGCAGCCTCCACGGGGGACAGGGGACTGAAGCTTTCTTT. Translating it yields CASSLHGGQGTEAFF.

This clonotype was seen just once. V is TRBV29-1 and J is TRBJ1-1; TRBD1 agrees at 8 bases. Germline CDR1 and CDR2: SQVTM and ANQGSEA. The junction had 9 bases not matched to a gene; V was cut back by 4 bases and J by 2 bases. This CDR3 comprises 15 residues. The CDR3 here is CSVGTGKGINTEAFF. The CDR3 DNA reads TGCAGCGTTGGGACAGGGAAGGGGATAAACACTGAAGCTTTCTTT.

This clonotype was detected ten times or more. A read error may produce the germline difference seen at one junction end. The chain carries TRBV9 and TRBJ2-5; TRBD1 aligns across 8 bases. From germline, CDR1 is SGDLS and CDR2 YYNGEE. CDR3 length equals 14 residues. CDR3 DNA sequence: TGCGCCAGCAGCGTGGACAGGGAGCAAGAGACCCAGTACTTC. Residues: CASSVDREQETQYF.

V and J are TRBV5-1 and TRBJ2-1, with 14 bases identical to TRBD2. Per the germline V gene, CDR1 is SGHRS and CDR2 is YFSETQ. The CDR3 runs to 14 residues. The V and J ends lost 7 bases and 9 bases, in that order; junction bases with no gene match: 6. CDR3 residues: CASHATSGGGEQFF. CDR3 nucleotides: TGCGCCAGCCATGCGACTAGCGGGGGGGGTGAGCAGTTCTTC.

This clonotype was seen a handful of times. This chain uses TRBV7-2 with TRBJ2-3; D possibly corresponds to TRBD2 (6 bases). Germline loops: CDR1 SGHTA, CDR2 FQGNSA. V lost 1 base and J 4 bases, leaving 12 bases between the germline ends. This CDR3 comprises 15 residues. In DNA, the CDR3 is TGTGCCAGCAGCTTAGGGAGGGCAGCCCCAGATACGCAGTATTTT. Translating gives CASSLGRAAPDTQYF.

The gene calls are TRBV9 and TRBJ2-3, with D perhaps TRBD1 (5 bases). The CDR3 spans 15 residues. Trimming removed 2 bases from V and 2 bases from J, with 12 bases in between. CDR1 is SGDLS and CDR2 is YYNGEE in the germline V gene. The CDR3 DNA reads as TGTGCCAGCAGCGTTCTCCCAGGGCCCACAGATACGCAGTATTTT. It encodes CASSVLPGPTDTQYF.

The chain's CDR3 is CANGELSGNQPQHF. CDR3 in DNA: TGTGCCAACGGGGAGTTGTCGGGCAATCAGCCCCAGCATTTT. This chain connects TRBV7-9 to TRBJ1-5, with D unresolved. This CDR3 comprises 14 residues. Germline loops: CDR1 SEHNR, CDR2 FQNEAQ (reference sequence). The V gene lost 10 bases and the J gene lost 2 bases, with 15 bases spanning the gap.

The rearrangement uses TRBV12-3 or TRBV12-4 and TRBJ2-1; D gene unclear. Between the trimmed V and J ends, which lost 7 bases and 0 bases, there was a span of 7 bases. The CDR3 spans 13 residues. The CDR3 spells CASTWYSYNEQFF. CDR3 coding DNA: TGTGCCAGCACTTGGTACTCCTACAATGAGCAGTTCTTC.

The table lists this clonotype with a count of one. Compared with germline, one end of the junction differs, possibly owing to a read error. The chain uses TRBV12-3 or TRBV12-4 and TRBJ2-5; D gene ambiguous. The CDR3 has 12 residues. The CDR3 here is CACSLNGGTQYF. In DNA form, the CDR3 reads TGTGCCTGCAGTTTGAACGGCGGGACCCAGTACTTC.

This clonotype was seen only a few times. The J gene is TRBJ2-2, the V gene TRBV6-1; possibly TRBD1 for D (7 bases). Germline values: CDR1 MNHNS, CDR2 SASEGT. The V end lost 6 bases, the J end lost 2 bases, and 10 bases lay between the germline ends. This CDR3 is 14 amino acids long. This CDR3 reads CASREGANTGELFF. The CDR3 nucleotides read TGTGCCAGCAGGGAGGGGGCTAACACCGGGGAGCTGTTTTTT.

The genes are TRBV7-9 and TRBJ2-3; no reliable D call. V was pared by 1 base and J by 5 bases, with 16 bases between. The germline gives CDR1 SEHNR, CDR2 FQNEAQ (reference sequence). This CDR3 has 16 residues. The CDR3 DNA is TGTGCCAGCAGCTTAGTTAGCCTCGCTGTAAAAGATACGCAGTATTTT. This gives the protein CASSLVSLAVKDTQYF.

This rearrangement joins TRBV25-1 to TRBJ1-5; maybe TRBD1 (6 bases). Germline V gives CDR1 MGHDK, CDR2 SYGVNS. V gave up 5 bases and J gave up 4 bases, with 12 bases separating them. The CDR3 has 14 residues. CDR3 region: CASSQGQDNQPQHF. Here the CDR3 DNA reads TGTGCCAGCAGTCAGGGACAAGATAATCAGCCCCAGCATTTT. The variable domain in full, with the rest retrieved from reference TRBV25-1 and TRBJ1-5, is EADIYQTPRYLVIGTGKKITLECSQTMGHDKMYWYQQDPGMELHLIHYSYGVNSTEKGDLSSESTVSRIRTEHFPLTLESARPSHTSQYLCASSQGQDNQPQHFGDGTRLSIL.

This chain links TRBV7-2 with TRBJ2-7, with 8 bases aligning to TRBD2. The V segment lost 4 bases and the J segment 7 bases; nucleotides outside the gene matches: 12. The CDR3 length is 15 residues. In germline, CDR1 is SGHTA, CDR2 FQGNSA. The CDR3 DNA reads as TGTGCCAGCAGCTCCGGGCGGGGGGCCCTACGAGAGCAGTACTTC. Amino acids: CASSSGRGALREQYF. The full variable domain, in which reference TRBV7-2 and TRBJ2-7 provide the parts outside the CDR3, is GAGVSQSPSNKVTEKGKDVELRCDPISGHTALYWYRQSLGQGLEFLIYFQGNSAPDKSGLPSDRFSAERTGGSVSTLTIQRTQQEDSAVYLCASSSGRGALREQYFGPGTRLTVT.